Sequencing of this TCR beta chain was carried out in a study of cytomegalovirus exposure and HLA in healthy donors. Overall study results and limits: Earlier analysis found most TCR beta V segments productive about 87% or about 30% of the time. In a later analysis, at a false discovery rate of 0.05, 17,000 or so TCR beta sequences were associated with HLA alleles.

With 60 Vbeta and 13 Jbeta primers, the PCR was carried out. Only in-frame clones appear in the TCRdb table, and some are missing; sequencing was by immunoSEQ multiplex PCR. Here the sample spans about 170,000 clones, about four fifths being singletons. In regard to this clone: Its target is unknown.

With 1 base removed from V and 8 bases from J, the gap between germline ends came to 21 bases. The CDR3 length is 16 residues. Per the germline V gene, CDR1 is LNHNV and CDR2 is YYDKDF (reference sequence). The sequence came from a young woman in good health and CMV-seropositive. The chain couples TRBV15 to TRBJ2-7; a weak D match, TRBD1 (6 bases). The specimen sequenced was PBMCs. The CDR3 nucleotides are TGTGCCACCAGCAGAGCCTCCTCGGACAGTAGGCCTCAGCAGTACTTC. Translating gives CATSRASSDSRPQQYF. Drawing the rest from reference TRBV15 and TRBJ2-7, the complete variable domain is DAMVIQNPRYQVTQFGKPVTLSCSQTLNHNVMYWYQQKSSQAPKLLFHYYDKDFNNEADTPDNFQSRRPNTSFCFLDIRSPGLGDTAMYLCATSRASSDSRPQQYFGPGTRLTVT.